There are a few counts of the clone carrying this T cell receptor beta chain. Its antigen remains unidentified. These data are taken from a study of CD8+ T cells in alopecia areata. The study's findings and limits: Scalp clonality and expanded CD8+ clones among the top 100 showed significant decreases with tofacitinib. More clonal than normal scalp was lesional scalp, particularly alopecia totalis/universalis. Many of the expanded lesional clones endured in scalp and blood while on tofacitinib. The study found TCR sharing across patients less clear than in mice, possibly for HLA reasons.

RNA was isolated and reverse transcribed to cDNA, the sequencing template. The repertoire was sequenced with immunoSEQ multiplex PCR; TCRdb's copy has only in-frame clones and lacks some. The sample shows about 200,000 clones, under 40% of them seen only once. V shed 3 bases and J shed 10 bases, with 10 bases lying between them. The germline gives CDR1 SNHLY, CDR2 FYNNEI. The CDR3 spans 12 residues. Treatment described: oral pan-JAK inhibitor, 5-10 mg twice daily. This chain uses TRBV2 with TRBJ2-1; D may correspond to TRBD1 or TRBD2 (5 bases each). The receptor was derived from a human donor with alopecia areata. Material: CD4+ T cells sorted from blood, obtained at approximately week 30, from a patient treated with tofacitinib. Written as DNA, the CDR3 is TGTGCCAGCAGTGATAGGGGACCCGAGCAGTTCTTC. Its translation: CASSDRGPEQFF.